This TCR beta chain originates from a study of identical twins (dated by TCRdb to about 2016). Regarding the study in general: To test whether fetal clonotypes persist, this study deep-sequenced TCR alpha and beta repertoires from monozygotic twins, from unrelated adults of various ages, and from cord blood. Replicate twin experiments were performed at different times using different library preparation protocols to rule out contamination.

The library was prepared using 5' RACE. The listed sequencing device is Illumina HiSeq 2000. A universal primer binding site was introduced by template switching, and a unique molecular identifier was present in the final cDNA, enabling accurate counting of TCR cDNA molecules. First-strand cDNA for TCR alpha and beta chains was synthesized from specific primers in the conserved constant-segment region. To control for contamination, each cDNA library was double barcoded with a SMART-Mk sample barcode plus Illumina barcodes. TruSeq adapter sequences along with Illumina sample barcodes were introduced in two successive PCR steps. Sequencing of the TCR alpha and beta cDNA libraries was done on the Illumina HiSeq platform using custom primers. The authors' pipeline ran thus. MiGEC processed the raw reads to extract unique molecular identifiers, while MiXCR was used to determine the CDR3 positions. For each individual, recombination models were inferred using an EM algorithm with the repgenHMM and IGoR tools. Shared clonotypes were analyzed with the tcR package in R, and sharing was normalized by the product of cloneset sizes. To study raw recombination free of thymic and clonal selection effects, out-of-frame nonproductive sequences were analyzed. TCRdb reprocessed the public reads (quality trimming at Q25 with fastp, clone calling with MiXCR) and kept in-frame beta chains. Entries are consolidated by CDR3 protein sequence, retaining the most common genes and DNA. The V and J calls here are based on TCRdb, not the publication. The sample yields approximately 700,000 distinct CDR3 sequences; about 20% were counted once. The biggest ten clones account for around 13% of the sample.

At the junction V is shortened by 7 bases and J by 6 bases, with 19 bases in between. The germline V gene sets CDR1 to MNHNS and CDR2 to SASEGT. The CDR3 covers 14 residues, taking in both the cysteine and the phenylalanine. Only the CDR3 portion is preserved as DNA: 42 bases, with reading frame beginning at the first base. General study outcomes and caveats: The excess sharing between twins in beta out-of-frame sequences was weaker because fewer shared sequences reduced the signal-to-noise ratio. Fewer insertions were carried by abundant cord blood beta clonotypes, a similar but weaker trend appeared in young adult naive repertoires, and no such trend appeared in memory repertoires. Recombination models systematically underestimated out-of-frame TCR alpha sharing in monozygotic twins but agreed with sharing between unrelated individuals. Compared with coincidental sharing between unrelated individuals, an excess of low generation-probability sequences was observed among out-of-frame TCR alpha sequences shared between twins. Zero-insertion analyses could be partly confounded by invariant T cells such as MAIT and iNKT, though diverse VJ usage argued against such confounding for most clonotypes. Conclusions relied on cross-sectional statistical analysis, since the same donors could not be followed over many years.

On this clonotype itself: Its antigen remains unidentified. Base qualities are not recorded, but no much larger clone differs from it by a single base.

Every donor in the study was a healthy Caucasian. The twin cohort comprised three pairs of female monozygotic twins, all aged roughly 18 to 29 years. RNA for TCR libraries was isolated from peripheral blood mononuclear cells. The data were also submitted as part of a second study, on T cells expressing NK-cell markers. From that second study: Three sorted T-cell subsets (CD3+CD56+NKG2C+, CD3+CD56+NKG2C- and CD3+CD56-NKG2C+) from about 8 donors had their TCR beta-chain repertoires profiled. Of the eight sequenced donors, seven were found to be HCMV-seropositive and one was found to be HCMV-seronegative. In several experiments an anti-gammadeltaTCR antibody was added to restrict sorting to alphabetaTCR-expressing T cells. In several donors, the dominant CD3+CD56+NKG2C+ clonotypes were among the top 10 CD8+ clonotypes and accounted for about 1.0-7.0% of CD8+ T cells. Those dominant clonotypes were again the most abundant among CD3+CD56-NKG2C+ cells in a few donors, at roughly 25-65%. It remained unclear whether the expanded NKG2C-expressing T cell clones were specific for HCMV antigens. The study sequenced eight donors, all healthy volunteers chosen at random: three men and five women. A commercial ELISA kit detecting HCMV-specific IgG in serum was used to determine HCMV serostatus. Bulk peripheral blood T-cell repertoires were additionally sequenced from unsorted PBMC for about six donors. MIGEC handled demultiplexing of the reads and grouping by UMI, while MiTCR was used to assemble and quantify clonotypes. To exclude erroneous sequences, any TCR cDNA sequence not supported by at least two reads was discarded. The tcR package was used for downstream repertoire analysis, and clonotypes were matched across fractions by CDR3 nucleotide sequence plus V segment. Antigen specificity was annotated against VDJdb with VDJmatch, allowing one amino acid substitution in CDR3.

The chain joins TRBV6-1 to TRBJ2-7; D gene: possibly TRBD2, on 6 matching bases. The sample consisted of PBMCs. This TCR was recovered from a woman between 18 and 29 years old in good health. The sequenced DNA is TGTGCCAGCACCCGGATGCTGGCCGGGGGCGAGCAGTACTTC. Protein translation: CASTRMLAGGEQYF.